The 27 T cell receptor beta chains listed next were all sequenced from one sample in a study of shared clonotypes between healthy human individuals. Some clones are missing from TCRdb's copy, which holds only in-frame ones; the method was immunoSEQ multiplex PCR. The sample includes approximately 350,000 clones, roughly 96% of them seen just once. The sample consisted of memory CD8+ T cells sorted from blood. Subset in this sample: CD45RO+ cells pooled with CCR7-negative TemRA cells. Every receptor here comes from a man between 25 and 39 years old in good health.

The chain recombines TRBV6-1 with TRBJ2-7, with 8 nucleotides matching TRBD2. V gave up 6 bases and J gave up 4 bases; unmatched junction bases: 8. Germline lookup yields CDR1 MNHNS and CDR2 SASEGT. The length of the CDR3 is 14 residues. As DNA, the CDR3 is TGTGCCAGCAGGTTGACTAGCGAGGCGTACGAGCAGTACTTC. Translation: CASRLTSEAYEQYF.

The genes are TRBV5-1 and TRBJ2-3; 12 nucleotides align to TRBD2. The CDR3 sequence is 14 residues long. V dropped 0 bases and J dropped 9; count of bases not matched to a gene: 2. CDR1 and CDR2 (germline): SGHRS, YFSETQ. The CDR3 is CASSLGLAGETQYF. DNA of the CDR3: TGCGCCAGCAGCTTGGGACTAGCGGGAGAGACGCAGTATTTT.

The rearrangement joins TRBV9 to TRBJ2-7; 8 bases fit TRBD2. The CDR3 covers 15 residues. The V gene's germline CDR1 is SGDLS and CDR2 YYNGEE. The V segment lost 1 base and the J segment 4 bases; nucleotides outside the gene matches: 7. The CDR3 bases are TGTGCCAGCAGCGTATCAGCGGGAGTTCGTTACGAGCAGTACTTC. Amino acids: CASSVSAGVRYEQYF.

The J gene is TRBJ2-7, the V gene TRBV11-3; D is undetermined. V was pared by 3 bases and J by 6 bases, with 9 bases between. The CDR3 spans 12 residues. Germline CDR1 and CDR2: SGHNT and YENEEA. The DNA of the CDR3 is TGTGCCAGCAGCTTCTGGCTCGGCGAGCAGTACTTC. Its protein product is CASSFWLGEQYF. Looking up the rest from reference TRBV11-3 and TRBJ2-7 gives the full variable domain: EAGVVQSPRYKIIEKKQPVAFWCNPISGHNTLYWYLQNLGQGPELLIRYENEEAVDDSQLPKDRFSAERLKGVDSTLKIQPAELGDSAVYLCASSFWLGEQYFGPGTRLTVT.

As concerns this clone: Other DNA sequences within the sample encode an identical CDR3. The genes are TRBV7-9 and TRBJ2-7; D is undetermined. Trimming stripped 1 base from V and 3 bases from J, with 7 bases between. Germline V gene data show CDR1 as SEHNR and CDR2 as FQNEAQ (reference sequence). The CDR3 loop spans 13 amino acids. CDR3 nucleotides: TGTGCCAGCAGCTTAGTGGTCGGCTACGAGCAGTACTTC. This translates into CASSLVVGYEQYF.

The chain uses TRBV2 and TRBJ1-2; perhaps TRBD1 as D (5 bases). The CDR3 is 13 residues long. Trimming stripped 10 bases from V and 7 bases from J, with 19 bases between. Germline V gives CDR1 SNHLY, CDR2 FYNNEI. Here the CDR3 DNA reads TGTGCCAACACCCGGGGGGAAGTGAGTGGCTACACCTTC. Encoded protein: CANTRGEVSGYTF. Full variable domain (outside the CDR3, taken from reference TRBV2 and TRBJ1-2): EPEVTQTPSHQVTQMGQEVILRCVPISNHLYFYWYRQILGQKVEFLVSFYNNEISEKSEIFDDQFSVERPDGSNFTLKIRSTKLEDSAMYFCANTRGEVSGYTFGSGTRLTVV.

The chain's CDR3 is CASSADRAGGRYTGELFF. As DNA, the CDR3 is TGTGCCAGCAGTGCGGACAGGGCTGGAGGTCGTTACACCGGGGAGCTGTTTTTT. V is TRBV28 and J is TRBJ2-2, with TRBD1 matching 8 bases. Germline trimming cut 5 bases from V and 3 bases from J; bases unmatched to any gene: 14. The CDR3 runs to 18 residues. The germline CDR1 and CDR2 sequences are MDHEN and SYDVKM.

The rearrangement links TRBV6-1 to TRBJ2-1, with 10 bases identical to TRBD2. Per the germline V gene, CDR1 is MNHNS and CDR2 is SASEGT. This CDR3 has 14 residues. The CDR3 loop reads CASRLAGAYNEQFF. The DNA for the CDR3 is TGTGCTTCCAGGCTAGCGGGAGCCTACAATGAGCAGTTCTTC.

The chain carries TRBV19 and TRBJ2-3, with 12 bases aligning to TRBD2. CDR1 and CDR2 from the germline V gene are LNHDA and SQIVND (reference sequence). The CDR3 loop spans 15 amino acids. Trimming took 4 bases from V and 2 from J; bases not matched to a gene: 1. CDR3 loop: CASSRTSGTTDTQYF. In nucleotides, the CDR3 is TGTGCCAGTAGTAGGACTAGCGGGACCACAGATACGCAGTATTTT.

V gene TRBV30 combines with J gene TRBJ2-5; 9 bases are a match to TRBD2. V shed 0 bases and J 2 bases; nucleotides not matched to a gene: 7. CDR3 length: 16 residues. In germline, CDR1 is GTSNPN, CDR2 SVGIG (reference sequence). The chain's CDR3 is CAWSVGLAGKQETQYF. The DNA for the CDR3 is TGTGCCTGGAGTGTTGGTCTAGCGGGGAAGCAAGAGACCCAGTACTTC.

This sequence joins TRBV2 and TRBJ1-2; D might be TRBD1 (6 bases). The CDR3 loop spans 13 amino acids. Germline V CDR1 and CDR2: SNHLY, FYNNEI. V was shortened by 5 bases and J by 3 bases, with 10 bases between the two germline ends. The DNA for the CDR3 is TGTGCCAGCAGTCCACAGGGATACTATGGCTACACCTTC. This gives the protein CASSPQGYYGYTF.

V usage is TRBV19 and J usage is TRBJ2-1; D is ambiguous. The V end lost 2 bases, the J end lost 7 bases, and 12 bases lay between the germline ends. Germline CDR1 is LNHDA and CDR2 is SQIVND (reference sequence). The CDR3 has 14 amino acids. The CDR3 loop is CASSISPIWNEQFF. The CDR3, as DNA: TGTGCCAGTAGTATAAGCCCGATCTGGAATGAGCAGTTCTTC.

The DNA of the CDR3 is TGTGCCAGCAGCCAAGATCATAAAGAGAGCGGGAATGAGCAGTTCTTC. Protein sequence: CASSQDHKESGNEQFF. The chain combines TRBV4-2 with TRBJ2-1; perhaps TRBD2 as D (6 bases). The CDR3 has 16 amino acids. Germline V gene lookup returns CDR1 LGHNA and CDR2 YNFKEQ. Between the trimmed V and J ends, which lost 0 bases and 7 bases, there was a span of 16 bases.

The CDR3 loop is CASSIQARIQTQYF. Written as DNA, the CDR3 is TGTGCCAGCAGTATACAAGCCCGCATCCAAACCCAGTACTTC. The chain couples TRBV6-1 to TRBJ2-5; unclear D gene. CDR1 and CDR2 from the germline V gene are MNHNS and SASEGT. The CDR3 length is 14 residues. V was pared by 5 bases and J by 8 bases, with 18 bases between.

V gene TRBV11-2 combines with J gene TRBJ1-4; a weak D match, TRBD1 (5 bases). V was shortened by 0 bases and J by 5 bases, with 7 bases between the two germline ends. Germline values: CDR1 SGHAT, CDR2 FQNNGV. This CDR3 is 14 amino acids long. CDR3 amino acids: CASSLDPGNEKLFF. Written as DNA, the CDR3 is TGTGCCAGCAGCTTAGATCCAGGGAATGAAAAACTGTTTTTT.

This clone was seen only once. The chain uses TRBV7-3 and TRBJ2-7; the D is unclear. There are 13 residues in the CDR3. Per germline, CDR1 SGHTA and CDR2 FQGTGA. Trimming pared 2 bases from V and 2 bases from J, leaving 7 bases between. The CDR3 coding sequence is TGTGCCAGCAGCTTAGATGCCGCCTACGAGCAGTACTTC. It is translated as CASSLDAAYEQYF.

This clone was found a few times. V and J are TRBV7-9 and TRBJ2-2; 7 bases fit TRBD1. CDR3 size: 15 residues. Germline lookup yields CDR1 SEHNR and CDR2 FQNEAQ (reference sequence). The ends lost 1 base at V and 1 base at J; junction bases unmatched: 0. The CDR3 DNA sequence: TGTGCCAGCAGCTTAGGGGACAGGAACACCGGGGAGCTGTTTTTT. Protein sequence: CASSLGDRNTGELFF.

The chain combines TRBV6-1 with TRBJ1-5; a weak D match, TRBD1 (6 bases). CDR1 and CDR2 from the germline V gene are MNHNS and SASEGT. V lost 2 bases and J lost 1, with 6 bases in between. The CDR3 runs 14 residues. The CDR3: CASSEQGSNQPQHF. The CDR3 DNA sequence: TGTGCCAGCAGTGAACAGGGGAGCAATCAGCCCCAGCATTTT.

The chain joins TRBV29-1 to TRBJ1-1; D gene unclear. V gave up 1 base and J gave up 1 base, with 10 bases separating them. Germline lookup yields CDR1 SQVTM and CDR2 ANQGSEA. The CDR3 sequence is 14 residues long. The CDR3 region is CSVEGSKGNTEAFF. CDR3 bases: TGCAGCGTTGAAGGGAGCAAGGGGAACACTGAAGCTTTCTTT.

The rearrangement links TRBV2 to TRBJ1-2, with 9 bases matching TRBD1. Looked up from germline, CDR1 is SNHLY and CDR2 is FYNNEI. Trimming took 7 bases from V and 6 from J; bases not matched to a gene: 9. This CDR3 comprises 14 residues. The CDR3 protein is CASTLTGTGNGYTF. CDR3 coding DNA: TGTGCCAGCACGCTGACCGGGACAGGGAATGGCTACACCTTC.

This clone was observed a single time. The rearrangement joins TRBV6-1 to TRBJ2-1; the match to TRBD1 covers 11 bases. V lost 6 bases, J lost 2 bases, and 0 bases stayed unmatched. The CDR3 has 14 residues. Germline CDR1 is MNHNS and CDR2 is SASEGT. The chain's CDR3 is CASRGQGAYNEQFF. CDR3 bases: TGTGCCAGCAGGGGACAGGGGGCCTACAATGAGCAGTTCTTC.

V usage is TRBV4-2 and J usage is TRBJ2-2, with 10 bases lining up with TRBD2. This CDR3 contains 16 residues. V lost 4 bases, J lost 0 bases, and 2 bases stayed unmatched. Germline CDR1 and CDR2: LGHNA and YNFKEQ. The CDR3 protein is CASSLGTSANTGELFF. The CDR3, as DNA: TGTGCCAGCAGCCTAGGGACTAGCGCGAACACCGGGGAGCTGTTTTTT.

This clone was seen just once. The chain couples TRBV6-6 to TRBJ2-1; 10 positions agree with TRBD2. This CDR3 contains 16 residues. V lost 5 bases to trimming and J lost 4 bases; unmatched junction nucleotides: 8. Germline CDR1 and CDR2: MNHNY and SVGAGI (reference sequence). The CDR3 bases are TGTGCCAGCAGTGCCTTACTAGCGGGATGGTACAATGAGCAGTTCTTC. It encodes CASSALLAGWYNEQFF.

The chain carries TRBV19 and TRBJ1-2, with 8 bases lining up with TRBD1. The V segment lost 6 bases and the J segment 4 bases; nucleotides outside the gene matches: 7. The germline gives CDR1 LNHDA, CDR2 SQIVND (reference sequence). The CDR3 runs to 14 residues. The CDR3 loop reads CASRGQAKFYGYTF. For the CDR3, the DNA is TGTGCCAGTAGGGGACAGGCTAAATTCTATGGCTACACCTTC. Supplemented by reference TRBV19 and TRBJ1-2, the full variable domain reads DGGITQSPKYLFRKEGQNVTLSCEQNLNHDAMYWYRQDPGQGLRLIYYSQIVNDFQKGDIAEGYSVSREKKESFPLTVTSAQKNPTAFYLCASRGQAKFYGYTFGSGTRLTVV.

V is TRBV28 and J is TRBJ2-5; D uncertain. Trimming stripped 7 bases from V and 0 bases from J, with 9 bases between. The CDR3 has 13 amino acids. The germline V gene encodes CDR1 MDHEN and CDR2 SYDVKM. The CDR3 DNA is TGTGCCAGCACTGGGGAAAACCAAGAGACCCAGTACTTC. Its protein is CASTGENQETQYF.

The rearrangement uses TRBV27 and TRBJ2-1, with 7 bases matching TRBD2. CDR1 is MNHEY and CDR2 is SMNVEV in the germline V gene (reference sequence). V lost 3 bases and J lost 7; bases outside the gene matches: 6. The CDR3 extends over 14 amino acids. CDR3 loop: CASSFGGGPNEQFF. The DNA of the CDR3 is TGTGCCAGCAGTTTCGGGGGAGGGCCGAATGAGCAGTTCTTC.

Details on this clone: Other DNA sequences of this sample code for an identical CDR3. This sequence joins TRBV6-5 and TRBJ2-7; a possible D gene is TRBD2 (5 bases). The V end lost 6 bases, the J end lost 2 bases, and 8 bases lay between the germline ends. CDR1 and CDR2 (germline): MNHEY, SVGAGI. The CDR3 has 12 amino acids. In DNA form, the CDR3 reads TGTGCCAGCAGCAGCGGTGCCTACGAGCAGTACTTC. Amino acids: CASSSGAYEQYF.